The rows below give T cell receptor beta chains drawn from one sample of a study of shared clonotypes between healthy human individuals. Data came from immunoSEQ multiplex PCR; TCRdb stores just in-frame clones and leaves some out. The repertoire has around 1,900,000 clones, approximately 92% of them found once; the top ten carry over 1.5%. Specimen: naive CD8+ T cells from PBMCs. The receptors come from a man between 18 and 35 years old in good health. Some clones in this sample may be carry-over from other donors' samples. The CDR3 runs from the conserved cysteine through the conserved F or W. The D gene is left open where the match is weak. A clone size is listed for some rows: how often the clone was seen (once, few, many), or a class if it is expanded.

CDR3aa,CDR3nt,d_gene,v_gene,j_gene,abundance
CASSLAASGFKGGELFF,TGTGCCAGCAGCTTGGCCGCCAGCGGGTTCAAGGGCGGGGAGCTGTTTTTT,NA,TRBV5-4,TRBJ2-2,NA
CASSLQGRTGNTIYF,TGTGCCAGCAGCCTACAGGGTAGAACTGGAAACACCATATATTTT,NA,TRBV6-5,TRBJ1-3,NA
CSVSGATINEQFF,TGCAGCGTCTCGGGGGCCACAATCAATGAGCAGTTCTTC,NA,TRBV29-1,TRBJ2-1,NA
CAISWGVPGLAGEDGTGELFF,TGTGCCATCAGTTGGGGGGTTCCGGGACTAGCGGGAGAGGATGGGACCGGGGAGCTGTTTTTT,TRBD2,TRBV10-3,TRBJ2-2,NA
CASSNRGSSYEQYF,TGTGCCAGCAGTAACAGGGGAAGCTCCTACGAGCAGTACTTC,TRBD1,TRBV6-1,TRBJ2-7,NA
CASSFQTGTSSGANVLTF,TGTGCCAGCAGCTTTCAGACAGGGACCTCCTCTGGGGCCAACGTCCTGACTTTC,TRBD1,TRBV5-6,TRBJ2-6,NA
CASSLGLRGTDTQYF,TGTGCCAGCAGCTTAGGGTTGCGGGGCACAGATACGCAGTATTTT,NA,TRBV7-3,TRBJ2-3,NA
CASTLKGQGALDTEAFF,TGTGCCAGTACTCTGAAGGGACAGGGGGCTTTGGACACTGAAGCTTTCTTT,TRBD1,TRBV19,TRBJ1-1,NA
CASSMRNTEAFF,TGTGCCAGTAGTATGCGTAACACTGAAGCTTTCTTT,NA,TRBV19,TRBJ1-1,few
CASSLVSNQPQHF,TGTGCCAGCAGCTTGGTCAGCAATCAGCCCCAGCATTTT,NA,TRBV5-8,TRBJ1-5,NA
CSVESRGQGYTF,TGCAGCGTTGAGAGCAGGGGGCAAGGCTACACCTTC,TRBD1,TRBV29-1,TRBJ1-2,NA
CASSFPLTRVASNQPQHF,TGTGCCAGCAGTTTTCCTCTAACCAGGGTAGCGAGCAATCAGCCCCAGCATTTT,NA,TRBV28,TRBJ1-5,NA
CASSTGQGSTEAFF,TGTGCCAGTAGTACGGGACAGGGGAGCACTGAAGCTTTCTTT,TRBD1,TRBV19,TRBJ1-1,NA
CATRIGQGYEQYF,TGTGCCACCAGGATCGGACAGGGGTACGAGCAGTACTTC,TRBD1,TRBV6-5,TRBJ2-7,NA
CASSVGQGPLYEQYF,TGTGCCAGCAGCGTAGGACAGGGACCTCTCTACGAGCAGTACTTC,TRBD1,TRBV9,TRBJ2-7,NA
CASHRGQTGNTEAFF,TGTGCCAGCCACCGGGGACAGACTGGGAACACTGAAGCTTTCTTT,TRBD1,TRBV27,TRBJ1-1,once
CASSLTAGTVSYEQYF,TGTGCCAGCAGTTTAACTGCCGGGACGGTTAGCTACGAGCAGTACTTC,NA,TRBV27,TRBJ2-7,NA
CSGREMGGSTIYF,TGCAGCGGCCGGGAAATGGGGGGAAGCACCATATATTTT,NA,TRBV29-1,TRBJ1-3,NA
CASSEPSGVDSYEQYF,TGTGCCAGCAGTGAACCTTCAGGGGTGGACTCCTACGAGCAGTACTTC,NA,TRBV6-1,TRBJ2-7,NA
CASSISGLDYGYTF,TGTGCCAGTAGTATCTCGGGGCTCGACTATGGCTACACCTTC,NA,TRBV19,TRBJ1-2,NA
CASSQVWTSYSNQPQHF,TGCGCCAGCAGCCAAGTCTGGACAAGTTATAGCAATCAGCCCCAGCATTTT,NA,TRBV4-3,TRBJ1-5,NA
CASRGRLPYGYTF,TGTGCCAGCAGAGGACGGCTCCCCTATGGCTACACCTTC,NA,TRBV27,TRBJ1-2,NA
CATSREGLTGFQPQHF,TGTGCCACCAGCAGAGAGGGGTTAACAGGGTTTCAGCCCCAGCATTTT,NA,TRBV15,TRBJ1-5,NA
CASTIPGQATNTYTF,TGTGCCAGTACCATACCGGGACAGGCTACTAACACCTACACCTTC,TRBD1,TRBV19,TRBJ1-2,few
CATSRDFGRHTDTQYF,TGTGCCACCAGCAGAGATTTTGGACGCCACACAGATACGCAGTATTTT,NA,TRBV15,TRBJ2-3,NA
CASSPRQGVDTGELFF,TGTGCCAGCAGCCCCCGACAGGGAGTGGACACCGGGGAGCTGTTTTTT,TRBD1,TRBV11-2,TRBJ2-2,NA
CASGSGLTETQYF,TGTGCCAGCGGCAGCGGGTTGACGGAGACCCAGTACTTC,NA,TRBV6-5,TRBJ2-5,NA
CASRIADGTIYF,TGTGCCAGCAGGATAGCGGACGGCACCATATATTTT,NA,TRBV7-6,TRBJ1-3,NA
CASSFPSVRDTTEQYF,TGTGCCAGCAGCTTTCCCTCCGTCCGGGACACAACCGAGCAGTACTTC,NA,TRBV11-2,TRBJ2-7,NA
CASSPGAVYGYTF,TGTGCCAGCAGCCCGGGTGCAGTCTATGGCTACACCTTC,NA,TRBV7-9,TRBJ1-2,NA
CASSPGTGGTDTQYF,TGCGCCAGCAGCCCCGGGACAGGGGGGACAGATACGCAGTATTTT,TRBD1,TRBV5-1,TRBJ2-3,NA
CASSLFQIENIQYF,TGTGCCAGCAGTTTATTCCAGATAGAAAACATTCAGTACTTC,NA,TRBV28,TRBJ2-4,NA
CASSSELAGVYNEQFF,TGTGCCAGCAGCAGCGAGCTAGCGGGAGTCTACAATGAGCAGTTCTTC,TRBD2,TRBV5-4,TRBJ2-1,NA
CASSLDRDDQPQHF,TGTGCCAGCAGTCTGGACAGGGACGATCAGCCCCAGCATTTT,TRBD1,TRBV6-5,TRBJ1-5,NA
CAAHGTFEAFF,TGTGCCGCACACGGCACTTTTGAAGCTTTCTTT,NA,TRBV19,TRBJ1-1,NA
CASSGTSEDDQETQYF,TGTGCCAGCAGCGGCACTAGCGAGGACGATCAAGAGACCCAGTACTTC,TRBD2,TRBV7-9,TRBJ2-5,NA
CASSAISRGPHTGELFF,TGCGCCAGCAGCGCCATCAGCCGGGGGCCGCACACCGGGGAGCTGTTTTTT,NA,TRBV4-3,TRBJ2-2,NA
CASSGRQGPGEQYF,TGTGCCAGCAGCGGCAGACAGGGTCCTGGTGAGCAGTACTTC,TRBD1,TRBV9,TRBJ2-7,NA
CASTPAGRETQYF,TGTGCCAGTACCCCAGCAGGGAGAGAGACCCAGTACTTC,NA,TRBV19,TRBJ2-5,NA
CASRQEAGFSYEQYF,TGTGCCAGCAGGCAGGAAGCGGGTTTCTCCTACGAGCAGTACTTC,NA,TRBV6-6,TRBJ2-7,NA
CASGGGSYEQYF,TGTGCCAGCGGGGGGGGTTCCTACGAGCAGTACTTC,TRBD2,TRBV5-4,TRBJ2-7,NA
CASHDGGEQYF,TGCGCCAGCCACGACGGCGGCGAGCAGTACTTC,NA,TRBV10-1,TRBJ2-7,NA
CASSLEGRAYGYTF,TGTGCCAGCAGTTTAGAGGGCAGGGCCTATGGCTACACCTTC,NA,TRBV27,TRBJ1-2,few
CASSNSGRNQPQHF,TGTGCCAGCAGTAACTCAGGGCGGAATCAGCCCCAGCATTTT,NA,TRBV27,TRBJ1-5,once
CASSPPLARYEQYF,TGTGCCAGCAGCCCCCCCCTAGCTCGCTACGAGCAGTACTTC,NA,TRBV9,TRBJ2-7,NA
CASSSQGVSQPQHF,TGTGCCAGCAGTTCACAGGGTGTAAGTCAGCCCCAGCATTTT,NA,TRBV6-5,TRBJ1-5,NA
CASSERGLAGVTGELFF,TGTGCCAGCAGTGAACGTGGACTAGCGGGCGTCACCGGGGAGCTGTTTTTT,TRBD2,TRBV2,TRBJ2-2,NA
CASSLTLGGPQHF,TGTGCCAGCAGCTTAACGTTGGGGGGGCCCCAGCATTTT,NA,TRBV7-3,TRBJ1-5,NA
CASTQGADTGELFF,TGCGCCAGCACCCAGGGGGCAGACACCGGGGAGCTGTTTTTT,TRBD1,TRBV4-1,TRBJ2-2,NA
CASSDRTLSYEQYF,TGTGCCAGCAGCGACAGGACCCTCTCCTACGAGCAGTACTTC,NA,TRBV7-9,TRBJ2-7,NA
CASSATGAGANVLTF,TGTGCCAGCAGCGCGACAGGGGCTGGGGCCAACGTCCTGACTTTC,TRBD1,TRBV9,TRBJ2-6,few
CASKWGRDEQYF,TGTGCCAGCAAATGGGGGCGCGACGAGCAGTACTTC,NA,TRBV6-1,TRBJ2-7,NA
CATRGPVEPRGGYTF,TGTGCCACCCGGGGGCCCGTAGAGCCGAGAGGGGGCTACACCTTC,NA,TRBV27,TRBJ1-2,once
CASSEAQETQYF,TGTGCCAGCAGTGAAGCGCAAGAGACCCAGTACTTC,NA,TRBV25-1,TRBJ2-5,NA
CATQRVTYNEQFF,TGTGCCACCCAAAGAGTGACCTACAATGAGCAGTTCTTC,NA,TRBV28,TRBJ2-1,NA
CASSLHIGQGYYGYTF,TGTGCCAGCAGTTTACATATAGGGCAGGGATACTATGGCTACACCTTC,NA,TRBV27,TRBJ1-2,NA